Below, one T cell receptor beta chain is given with its context. Its antigen is still unknown. The PCR ran on 60 Vbeta and 13 Jbeta primers. Data came from immunoSEQ multiplex PCR; TCRdb stores just in-frame clones and leaves some out. The table shows approximately 140,000 clones, with approximately 80% occurring only once. This specimen comes from a study of cytomegalovirus exposure and HLA in healthy donors. Findings and limits, study-wide: HLA alleles showed associations with some 17,000 TCR beta sequences in a later analysis, at a 0.05 false discovery rate. With DRB1 most and HLA-C fewest, TCR association rates differed between HLA loci in a later analysis. When analyzed later, a missense DCLRE1C variant was found to be linked to TCR beta V- and J-gene trimming. In an earlier analysis, most TCR beta V segments were productive about 87% or about 30% of the time.

CDR3 size: 15 residues. CDR1 is MGHRA, CDR2 YSYEKL, per germline. V lost 6 bases to trimming and J lost 0 bases, with 12 bases between them. The J gene is TRBJ2-1, the V gene TRBV4-1; D is perhaps TRBD2 (5 bases). Sequenced: PBMCs. This sequence originates from a man aged 40-55 years in good health and CMV-seronegative. The CDR3 here is CASRSTRSSYNEQFF. CDR3 in DNA: TGCGCCAGCAGGTCTACTAGGAGCTCCTACAATGAGCAGTTCTTC.